The 5 T cell receptor beta chains listed next were all sequenced from one sample in a study of CD8+CD57+ T cells in acquired aplastic anemia. TCR beta VDJ and CDR3 profiles were obtained from a genomic DNA template. Via MiXCR, TCRdb re-called the reads, giving one row per CDR3 protein. The sample shows about 290,000 distinct CDR3 sequences, 50% to 65% of them seen only once. CD8+CD57+ cell expansion had been shown by flow cytometry in patients chosen for sequencing. Sample: sorted CD4+, CD8+, or CD8+CD57+ T cells (not recorded which) from PBMCs. Every receptor here comes from a human donor with aplastic anemia.

On this clonotype itself: A much larger clone is a single base away; this may be a read error. The chain has TRBV5-4 and TRBJ2-1; D is ambiguous. Germline CDR1 and CDR2: SGHNT and YYREEE (reference sequence). The CDR3 totals 13 residues. Here the CDR3 reads CASSFFSYNEQLF. CDR3 bases: TGTGCCAGCAGCTTTTTCTCCTACAATGAGCAGCTCTTC.

The rearrangement uses TRBV29-1 and TRBJ1-2; 8 bases are a match to TRBD1. V was clipped by 4 bases and J by 3 bases; unmatched bases: 4. This CDR3 has 13 residues. Germline V CDR1 and CDR2: SQVTM, ANQGSEA. The CDR3: CSVVTGGYYGYTF. The CDR3 DNA follows: TGCAGCGTTGTTACAGGGGGGTACTATGGCTACACCTTC. Full variable domain (remainder filled in from reference TRBV29-1 and TRBJ1-2): SAVISQKPSRDICQRGTSLTIQCQVDSQVTMMFWYRQQPGQSLTLIATANQGSEATYESGFVIDKFPISRPNLTFSTLTVSNMSPEDSSIYLCSVVTGGYYGYTFGSGTRLTVV.

Points on this clonotype: One junction end does not reproduce the germline sequence, and a read error may be involved. The chain uses TRBV10-3 and TRBJ2-2; possibly TRBD2 for D (5 bases). The CDR3 spans 15 residues. The germline gives CDR1 ENHRY, CDR2 SYGVKD. This CDR3 reads CAISRKGVNTGELFF. The DNA for the CDR3 is TGTGCCATCAGTAGGAAGGGTGTGAACACCGGGGAGCTGTTCTTT.

In this sample, this clonotype turned up many times. For the CDR3, the DNA is TGTGCCAGCAGGGTCGGTTCTCTCCGAAGCAACAATGAGCAGTTCTTC. Protein: CASRVGSLRSNNEQFF. The rearrangement links TRBV7-2 to TRBJ2-1; D is uncertain. CDR3 length: 16 residues. Germline CDR1 SGHTA, CDR2 FQGNSA. Trimming removed 6 bases at V and 5 bases at J, with 20 bases between.

The chain recombines TRBV20-1 with TRBJ2-7; TRBD2 aligns across 13 bases. The germline V gene has CDR1 DFQATT and CDR2 SNEGSKA (reference sequence). V gave up 7 bases and J gave up 1 base; unmatched junction bases: 16. CDR3 length equals 18 residues. Here the CDR3 DNA reads TGCAGTGTATTGCTTACTTCCGGGACTAGCGGGGCTTCCTACGAGCAGTACTTC. Protein product: CSVLLTSGTSGASYEQYF.